This TCR beta chain was identified during a study of identical twins. Trimming pared 5 bases from V and 2 bases from J, leaving 19 bases between. Germline CDR1 is SGHTA and CDR2 is FQGNSA. The CDR3 contains 16 residues. Regarding this clonotype: Its cognate antigen is unknown.

Carrying unique molecular identifiers, the cDNA also gained a universal primer site through template switching. One entry per CDR3 protein results from TCRdb running MiXCR on the 5' RACE reads. Here the sample spans more than 200,000 distinct CDR3 sequences, 11% to 15% being singletons. Findings of the study overall: Where out-of-frame alpha sequences were twin-shared, they showed excess low generation probability. Twins' surplus sharing was weaker for beta out-of-frame sequences. Cord blood beta clonotypes that were abundant carried fewer insertions, and memory repertoires showed no such trend.

The receptor was derived from a woman between 18 and 30 years old in good health. The chain uses TRBV7-2 and TRBJ2-7; D might be TRBD1 (7 bases). The material sequenced was memory (CD45RO+) T cells sorted from blood. CDR3 DNA: TGTGCCAGCAGCCCAGGGGGAGCAGGGAGGACCTACGAGCAGTACTTC. It yields the protein CASSPGGAGRTYEQYF.